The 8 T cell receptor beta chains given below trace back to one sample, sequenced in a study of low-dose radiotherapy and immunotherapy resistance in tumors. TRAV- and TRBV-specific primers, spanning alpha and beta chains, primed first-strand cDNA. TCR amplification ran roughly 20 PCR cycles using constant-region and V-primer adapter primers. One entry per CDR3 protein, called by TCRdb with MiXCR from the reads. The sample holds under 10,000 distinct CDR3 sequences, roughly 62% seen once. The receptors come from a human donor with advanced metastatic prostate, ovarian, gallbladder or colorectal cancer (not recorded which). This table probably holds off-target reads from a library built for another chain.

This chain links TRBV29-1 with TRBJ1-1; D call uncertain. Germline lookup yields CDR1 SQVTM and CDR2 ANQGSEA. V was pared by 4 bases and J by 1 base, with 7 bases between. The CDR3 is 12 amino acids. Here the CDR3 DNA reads TGCAGCGTTGGAGTCGGGAACACTGAAGCTTTCTTT. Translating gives CSVGVGNTEAFF.

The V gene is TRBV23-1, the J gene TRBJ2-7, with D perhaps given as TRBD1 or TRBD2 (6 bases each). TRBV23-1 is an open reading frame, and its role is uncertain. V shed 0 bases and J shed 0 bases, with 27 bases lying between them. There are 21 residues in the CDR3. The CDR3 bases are TGCGCCAGCAGTCAATCCTTTCGGGACTCTAAAAAAAGGGGGATCTCCTACGAGCAGTACTTC. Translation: CASSQSFRDSKKRGISYEQYF.

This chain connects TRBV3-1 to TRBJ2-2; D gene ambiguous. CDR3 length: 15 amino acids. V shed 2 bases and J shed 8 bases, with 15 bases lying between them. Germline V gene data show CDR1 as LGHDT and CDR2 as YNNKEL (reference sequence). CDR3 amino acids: CASSQPKQRAGELFF. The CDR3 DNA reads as TGTGCCAGCAGCCAACCAAAGCAAAGAGCTGGGGAGCTGTTTTTT.

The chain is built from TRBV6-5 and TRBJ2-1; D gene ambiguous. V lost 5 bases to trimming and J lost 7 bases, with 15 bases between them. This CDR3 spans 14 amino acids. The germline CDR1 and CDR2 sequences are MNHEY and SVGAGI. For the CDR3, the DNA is TGTGCCAGCAGTATGTCGACCGCGTGGAATGAGCAGTTCTTC. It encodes CASSMSTAWNEQFF.

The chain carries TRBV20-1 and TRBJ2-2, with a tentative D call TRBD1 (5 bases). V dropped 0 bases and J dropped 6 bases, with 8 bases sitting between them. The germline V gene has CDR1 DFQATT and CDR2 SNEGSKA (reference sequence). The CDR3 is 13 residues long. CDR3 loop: CSARDQGAGELFF. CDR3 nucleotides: TGCAGTGCTAGAGATCAGGGCGCCGGGGAGCTGTTTTTT.

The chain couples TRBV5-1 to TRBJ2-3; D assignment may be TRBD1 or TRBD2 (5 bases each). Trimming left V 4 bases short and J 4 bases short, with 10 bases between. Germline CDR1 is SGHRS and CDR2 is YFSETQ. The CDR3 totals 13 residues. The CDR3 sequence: CASSRDQADTQYF. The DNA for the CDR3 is TGCGCCAGCAGCCGGGACCAGGCAGATACGCAGTATTTT.

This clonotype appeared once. The CDR3 spells CATSDFGSAKVGEQFF. The CDR3 bases are TGTGCCACCAGTGATTTTGGTAGCGCGAAAGTCGGTGAGCAGTTCTTC. This chain links TRBV24-1 with TRBJ2-1, with a weak D call TRBD2 (5 bases). The length of the CDR3 is 16 residues. Germline-derived CDR1 and CDR2 are KGHDR and SFDVKD. With 1 base removed from V and 9 bases from J, the gap between germline ends came to 18 bases.

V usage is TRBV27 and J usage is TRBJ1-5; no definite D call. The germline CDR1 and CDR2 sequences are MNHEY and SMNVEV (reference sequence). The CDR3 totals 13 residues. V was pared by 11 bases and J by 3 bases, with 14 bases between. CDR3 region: CAGTRGSNQPQHF. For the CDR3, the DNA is TGTGCCGGAACGAGAGGGTCCAATCAGCCCCAGCATTTT.